This T cell receptor (beta chain) appears in the sequencing data of a study of blood T cells in healthy people across ages. Study outcomes and limitations: Observed TCR beta diversity per million T cells went down as age went up. This fall followed a roughly linear course with age. Long-lived and aged donors differed, with more naive CD4+ cells and higher diversity in the long-lived.

The germline V and J ends were trimmed by 0 bases and 7 bases, with 7 bases remaining between them. Germline assignment: CDR1 MNHEY and CDR2 SVGEGT. This CDR3 has 12 amino acids. A few counts support this clonotype. The antigen is unknown. With a J-beta primer mix and a sample-barcoded 5' primer, a second PCR ran about 7 to 11 cycles. A single record per CDR3 protein comes from TCRdb applying MiXCR to the 5' RACE reads. The data show hundreds of thousands of distinct CDR3 sequences, around 43% seen once. The chain couples TRBV6-2 or TRBV6-3 to TRBJ2-7; no reliable D call. This TCR derives from a man aged 60 to 75 in good health. The specimen was blood. The CDR3 DNA reads TGTGCCAGCAGTTACTCCCGAAGGGAGCAGTACTTC. Residues: CASSYSRREQYF.